This T cell receptor (beta chain) originates from a study of T cell changes during pregnancy in multiple sclerosis. Assay: immunoSEQ multiplex PCR; the TCRdb copy retains only in-frame clones and omits some. The table records under 60,000 clones, around 94% of them present only once. Germline V gene sequence: CDR1 LNHDA, CDR2 SQIVND (reference sequence). The CDR3 is 10 amino acids. The V segment lost 10 bases and the J segment 13 bases; nucleotides outside the gene matches: 9. The TCR sequence derives from a female donor with multiple sclerosis, enrolled in a pregnancy study. V and J are TRBV19 and TRBJ1-1; 7 nucleotides agree with TRBD1. The material sequenced was CD4+ T cells from peripheral blood mononuclear cells, taken in the third trimester of pregnancy. CDR3 in amino acids: CATADRAVFF. DNA of the CDR3: TGTGCCACCGCAGACAGGGCCGTTTTCTTT.